The T cell receptor (beta chain) described here comes from a study of T-cell memory formation after mild COVID-19. Study-level information: The TCR clusters were mostly specific to one donor.

TCRdb fed the 5' RACE reads into MiXCR, producing one record per CDR3 protein. In the table there are roughly 250,000 distinct CDR3 sequences, around 15% of which are singletons. Points from the study as a whole: Clones that contracted from day 15 to 85 were balanced CD4/CD8, while later expanders leaned CD4+. Researchers found some responding clones in pre-infection memory, a sign that cross-reactive memory joined.

To note about this clonotype: Its matching antigen is unknown.

The CDR3 is 16 amino acids. The germline V gene has CDR1 SGHTA and CDR2 FQGTGA. V trimming: 1 base; J trimming: 3 bases; junction bases outside the gene matches: 5. The J gene is TRBJ2-1, the V gene TRBV7-3, with 8 bases lining up with TRBD2. The sequencing input was PBMCs or a T cell subset sorted from them (not recorded which). The sequence came from a man aged 18 to 30 who had mild COVID-19 (a few samples of this study predate the infection). Cell type and time point are not known. The CDR3 DNA is TGTGCCAGCAGCTTAAGGGTGCGGGGGGACTACAATGAGCAGTTCTTC. It codes for CASSLRVRGDYNEQFF.